The rows below give T cell receptor beta chains drawn from one sample of a study of T cell responses to AZD1222 COVID-19 vaccine. Profiled with immunoSEQ multiplex PCR; TCRdb holds only in-frame clones, not every one. The table has some 120,000 clones, approximately 90% seen once. The sample in question was peripheral blood, obtained on day 0 of AZD1222 vaccination. These receptors all come from an adult in good health. Both conserved end residues are part of each CDR3. Each record gives: CDR3 protein, CDR3 DNA, D gene, V gene, J gene, clone size. D genes are given only for firm matches. Clone size, where shown, is once, few, many, or a class for clones that have expanded.

CASFDGSSGNTIYF,TGTGCCAGTTTCGACGGGAGCTCTGGAAACACCATATATTTT,NA,TRBV19,TRBJ1-3,NA
CASSQSRVGGNQPQHF,TGCGCCAGCAGTCAATCTAGGGTTGGGGGGAATCAGCCCCAGCATTTT,NA,TRBV23-1,TRBJ1-5,NA
CASSLEGARSSETQYF,TGTGCCAGCAGCTTGGAGGGGGCCAGGAGTTCAGAGACCCAGTACTTC,TRBD1,TRBV5-4,TRBJ2-5,once
CSAREDPSDEQFF,TGCAGCGCCCGCGAAGACCCATCGGATGAGCAGTTCTTC,NA,TRBV29-1,TRBJ2-1,NA
CASCTGAGTDTQYF,TGTGCCAGCTGCACAGGGGCGGGAACAGATACGCAGTATTTT,NA,TRBV19,TRBJ2-3,NA
CASSLDWQSTDTQYF,TGTGCCAGCAGCTTAGATTGGCAGAGCACAGATACGCAGTATTTT,NA,TRBV11-2,TRBJ2-3,NA
CASSRGLLSSYEQYF,TGTGCCAGCAGCAGGGGCCTCCTAAGCTCCTACGAGCAGTACTTC,NA,TRBV5-8,TRBJ2-7,NA
CASKQGAGTGELFF,TGTGCCAGCAAACAGGGGGCTGGCACCGGGGAGCTGTTTTTT,TRBD1,TRBV6-4,TRBJ2-2,NA
CASSRQGNTEAFF,TGTGCCAGCAGCCGTCAGGGGAACACTGAAGCTTTCTTT,NA,TRBV13,TRBJ1-1,NA
CSVGGVEQFF,TGCAGCGTTGGAGGGGTTGAGCAGTTCTTC,NA,TRBV29-1,TRBJ2-1,NA
CASSPDRSFGSPLHF,TGTGCCAGCAGCCCGGACAGGAGCTTTGGTTCACCCCTCCACTTT,TRBD1,TRBV7-9,TRBJ1-6,NA
CASSLWGWSSSLSGNTIYF,TGTGCCAGCAGTTTATGGGGGTGGAGCAGCTCCCTCTCTGGAAACACCATATATTTT,NA,TRBV28,TRBJ1-3,NA
CASSVGQGADEQYF,TGTGCCAGCAGCGTAGGTCAGGGGGCCGACGAGCAGTACTTC,TRBD1,TRBV9,TRBJ2-7,once
CASTADRVGEQYF,TGTGCCAGCACCGCGGACAGGGTTGGCGAGCAGTACTTC,TRBD1,TRBV28,TRBJ2-7,NA
CSVRGMGWNQPQHF,TGCAGCGTACGGGGGATGGGGTGGAATCAGCCCCAGCATTTT,NA,TRBV29-1,TRBJ1-5,NA
CASSALGTGLGSTPLHF,TGTGCCAGCAGCGCCCTGGGGACAGGGTTGGGGTCCACACCCCTCCACTTT,TRBD1,TRBV25-1,TRBJ1-6,NA
CASSRGVQGAAGELFF,TGTGCCAGCAGCCGAGGGGTACAGGGGGCAGCCGGGGAGCTGTTTTTT,TRBD1,TRBV7-8,TRBJ2-2,once
CASSQELAGFQETQYF,TGTGCCAGCAGCCAAGAACTAGCGGGGTTCCAAGAGACCCAGTACTTC,TRBD2,TRBV14,TRBJ2-5,NA
CASSIGTSNTGELFF,TGTGCCAGTAGTATAGGGACTTCGAACACCGGGGAGCTGTTTTTT,NA,TRBV19,TRBJ2-2,NA
CASSLVGRENTEAFF,TGCGCCAGCAGCTTGGTGGGCAGGGAGAACACTGAAGCTTTCTTT,NA,TRBV5-1,TRBJ1-1,NA
CASSLGQGTNQPQHF,TGTGCCAGCAGCTTGGGCCAGGGAACCAATCAGCCCCAGCATTTT,NA,TRBV5-6,TRBJ1-5,NA
CASRHQQGMAYNEQFF,TGTGCCAGCAGGCATCAACAGGGTATGGCCTACAATGAGCAGTTCTTC,NA,TRBV5-6,TRBJ2-1,NA
CATKQNTGELFF,TGTGCCACTAAACAAAACACCGGGGAGCTGTTTTTT,NA,TRBV12-3/TRBV12-4,TRBJ2-2,NA
CSVAQGLDEQYF,TGCAGCGTTGCTCAGGGATTAGACGAGCAGTACTTC,NA,TRBV29-1,TRBJ2-7,NA
CASSPKISGGVQYF,TGTGCCAGCAGCCCGAAGATTAGCGGGGGTGTGCAGTACTTC,TRBD2,TRBV3-1/TRBV3-2,TRBJ2-7,NA
CASSLVSPLHF,TGCGCCAGCAGCTTGGTTTCACCCCTCCACTTT,NA,TRBV5-1,TRBJ1-6,NA
CASSRSGPREGYTF,TGTGCCAGCAGCAGGTCTGGGCCCAGGGAGGGCTACACCTTC,NA,TRBV13,TRBJ1-2,once